A single TCR beta chain is shown here with its context. Its matching antigen is unknown. The record originates from a study of PD-1 blockade in classical Hodgkin lymphoma. Study-level background: It was nivolumab at 3 mg/kg, given intravenously every 2 weeks, that patients received.

Germline V gene sequence: CDR1 WNHNN, CDR2 SYGVQD (reference sequence). Trimming shortened V by 1 base and J by 2 bases, and 21 bases separated the two germline ends. There are 19 residues in the CDR3. Time point: cycle 4 day 1 (C4D1), after more than five weeks of nivolumab. Every patient had relapsed following autologous stem cell transplantation, and cohorts differed in brentuximab vedotin exposure. TCRdb's copy holds only in-frame clones and misses some; the assay was immunoSEQ multiplex PCR. Among tens of thousands of clones listed, 90% were seen once. The study's findings and limits: Significant TCR diversity gains by C4D1 occurred in CD4+ but not CD8+ cells. Patients excluded were those beginning nivolumab under 1 year after ASCT.

This TCR derives from a human donor with classical Hodgkin lymphoma. The source was peripheral blood mononuclear cells (PBMCs), collected before the fourth cycle of nivolumab. V is TRBV10-1 and J is TRBJ2-4, with a tentative D call TRBD1 (5 bases). The CDR3 reads CASSEYETEEYDPKNIQYF. The CDR3 bases are TGCGCCAGCAGTGAGTATGAGACAGAAGAATATGACCCCAAAAACATTCAGTACTTC.